The 24 T cell receptor beta chains reported below all come from one sample, sequenced in a study of T cell responses to AZD1222 COVID-19 vaccine (dated by TCRdb to the early 2020s). Libraries were made using the immunoSEQ multiplex PCR assay. TCRdb mirrors the immuneACCESS table, restricted to in-frame sequences. Some clones are absent from its copies; in checked studies, under half trace to an unresolved V gene, and the reason for the others is unknown. The sample yields around 180,000 clones; 85% to 90% were counted once. The leading ten clones occupy approximately 6.9% of the sample. The intended sense of this specimen's time point label: baseline before first vaccination. The input for sequencing was peripheral blood, taken on day 0 of AZD1222 vaccination. Receptors were obtained from an adult in good health.

This chain's CDR3 is CASERQGYTEAFF. DNA for the CDR3: TGTGCCAGCGAGAGACAGGGGTACACTGAAGCTTTCTTT. V usage is TRBV25-1 and J usage is TRBJ1-1, with 8 bases lining up with TRBD1. V trimming: 8 bases; J trimming: 3 bases; junction bases outside the gene matches: 5. Germline CDR1 reads MGHDK; CDR2 reads SYGVNS. The CDR3 is 13 residues long.

The V gene is TRBV21-1, the J gene TRBJ2-7; the DNA was not used to check the table's D call, TRBD1. TRBV21-1 is described as a pseudogene. The CDR3 is 18 amino acids. The CDR3 DNA reads as TGTGCCAGCAGCTGGACAGTTTTCCCTCGTTATTGGTCTAACGAGCAGTACGTC. This sequence encodes CASSWTVFPRYWSNEQYV.

J is TRBJ1-5 and V is TRBV7-3; D is ambiguous. Germline loops: CDR1 SGHTA, CDR2 FQGTGA. The CDR3 totals 15 residues. Trimming stripped 2 bases from V and 0 bases from J, with 8 bases between. Here the CDR3 reads CASSLDGYSNQPQHF. The CDR3 DNA is TGTGCCAGCAGCTTAGACGGATATAGCAATCAGCCCCAGCATTTT.

The chain uses TRBV12-3 or TRBV12-4 and TRBJ2-1; D remains ambiguous. This CDR3 contains 13 residues. The ends were cut back, 6 bases at V and 2 bases at J, with 8 bases in the middle. This CDR3 is CASSRATYNEQFF. The CDR3, as DNA: TGTGCCAGCAGCCGGGCGACCTACAATGAGCAGTTCTTC.

This chain links TRBV19 with TRBJ1-1; a possible D gene is TRBD1 (6 bases). Germline V gene data show CDR1 as LNHDA and CDR2 as SQIVND (reference sequence). Trimming stripped 3 bases from V and 5 bases from J, with 10 bases between. The CDR3 has 13 amino acids. The CDR3 loop is CASSITGRTEAFF. CDR3 DNA: TGTGCCAGTAGTATTACAGGGCGGACTGAAGCTTTCTTT. Together with reference TRBV19 and TRBJ1-1, the CDR3 gives the full variable domain: DGGITQSPKYLFRKEGQNVTLSCEQNLNHDAMYWYRQDPGQGLRLIYYSQIVNDFQKGDIAEGYSVSREKKESFPLTVTSAQKNPTAFYLCASSITGRTEAFFGQGTRLTVV.

CDR3 region: CASSFYHRGGTDTQYF. For the CDR3, the DNA is TGCGCCAGCAGCTTTTATCACAGGGGGGGGACAGATACGCAGTATTTT. V is TRBV5-1 and J is TRBJ2-3, with D perhaps matching TRBD1 (8 bases). In germline, CDR1 is SGHRS, CDR2 YFSETQ. The V end lost 2 bases, the J end lost 3 bases, and 16 bases lay between the germline ends. The CDR3 consists of 16 residues.

V is TRBV5-1 and J is TRBJ2-1; D call uncertain. Deletions cut 1 base from V and 4 bases from J, with 6 bases between. Germline lookup yields CDR1 SGHRS and CDR2 YFSETQ. CDR3 length: 13 residues. CDR3 protein: CASSLIEYNEQFF. The CDR3 region has the DNA TGCGCCAGCAGCTTGATAGAGTACAATGAGCAGTTCTTC.

The chain couples TRBV5-6 to TRBJ2-1; D is uncertain. V lost 4 bases and J 8 bases, leaving 19 bases between the germline ends. Germline loops: CDR1 SGHDT, CDR2 YYEEEE. CDR3 length: 15 amino acids. In nucleotides, the CDR3 is TGTGCCAGCAGCCCCATTTGGACGCGCAGCGATGAGCAGTTCTTC. Translated: CASSPIWTRSDEQFF.

This clone has just a few counts. The chain employs TRBV5-3 and TRBJ1-4; 7 nucleotides agree with TRBD1. TRBV5-3 is an ORF, and what it does is uncertain. The CDR3 runs to 17 residues. The V and J ends lost 4 bases and 2 bases, in that order; junction bases with no gene match: 11. The CDR3 bases are TGTGCCAGAAGCCAACGCACAGAGGGGGCCACTAATGAAAAACTGTTTTTT. Amino acids: CARSQRTEGATNEKLFF.

The chain couples TRBV11-2 to TRBJ1-2; the D is unclear. CDR1 and CDR2 (germline): SGHAT, FQNNGV. The V end was cut by 1 base, the J end by 7 bases, with 7 bases between. This CDR3 comprises 12 residues. In DNA form, the CDR3 reads TGTGCCAGCAGCTTAGGGCCGAGTGGCTACACCTTC. Translating gives CASSLGPSGYTF.

In its sample, this clone was seen a few times. The V and J genes are TRBV5-1 and TRBJ1-4; 8 bases are shared with TRBD1. The trim removed 4 bases at V and 3 bases at J, leaving 2 bases unmatched. This CDR3 is built from 14 residues. Germline V gene sequence: CDR1 SGHRS, CDR2 YFSETQ. The CDR3: CASSQGAANEKLFF. The CDR3 DNA is TGCGCCAGCAGCCAGGGGGCGGCTAATGAAAAACTGTTTTTT. Full variable domain (rest looked up from reference TRBV5-1 and TRBJ1-4): KAGVTQTPRYLIKTRGQQVTLSCSPISGHRSVSWYQQTPGQGLQFLFEYFSETQRNKGNFPGRFSGRQFSNSRSEMNVSTLELGDSALYLCASSQGAANEKLFFGSGTQLSVL.

This clone has more than one count but fewer than ten. This rearrangement joins TRBV3-1 (or the pseudogene TRBV3-2) to TRBJ2-5; 8 bases are shared with TRBD2. Germline V gene data show CDR1 as LGHDT and CDR2 as YNNKEL (reference sequence). The V gene end was trimmed by 3 bases and the J gene end by 2 bases; junction bases not matched to a gene: 8. The CDR3 loop spans 16 amino acids. The CDR3 sequence is CASSQNAGGRQETQYF. The CDR3 DNA follows: TGTGCCAGCAGCCAGAATGCGGGGGGAAGGCAAGAGACCCAGTACTTC.

The rearrangement uses TRBV5-4 and TRBJ2-1; perhaps TRBD1 as D (5 bases). The CDR3 covers 14 residues. V was pared by 4 bases and J by 2 bases, with 10 bases between. Germline V gene data show CDR1 as SGHNT and CDR2 as YYREEE (reference sequence). The CDR3 sequence is CASSPVGAYNEQFF. The CDR3 DNA reads TGTGCCAGCAGCCCTGTAGGGGCCTACAATGAGCAGTTCTTC.

The chain combines TRBV15 with TRBJ2-7; D perhaps matches TRBD2 (5 bases). The V gene's germline CDR1 is LNHNV and CDR2 YYDKDF (reference sequence). V lost 0 bases and J lost 7, with 10 bases in between. The CDR3 runs 13 residues. CDR3 DNA: TGTGCCACCAGCAGAGAGACGGGAACGGAGCAGTACTTC. Its protein product is CATSRETGTEQYF. Filled out from reference TRBV15 and TRBJ2-7, the complete variable domain reads DAMVIQNPRYQVTQFGKPVTLSCSQTLNHNVMYWYQQKSSQAPKLLFHYYDKDFNNEADTPDNFQSRRPNTSFCFLDIRSPGLGDTAMYLCATSRETGTEQYFGPGTRLTVT.

V and J are TRBV19 and TRBJ2-2; D gene uncertain. CDR3 length: 13 amino acids. Germline CDR1 LNHDA, CDR2 SQIVND (reference sequence). Trimming left V 2 bases short and J 1 base short, with 2 bases between. CDR3: CASSILNTGELFF. CDR3 bases: TGTGCCAGTAGTATACTGAACACCGGGGAGCTGTTTTTT.

This chain uses TRBV6-5 with TRBJ1-3; 8 bases map to TRBD1. V lost 4 bases, J lost 3 bases, and 5 bases stayed unmatched. The CDR3 is 15 amino acids. Germline assignment: CDR1 MNHEY and CDR2 SVGAGI. The chain's CDR3 is CASSLTGAGGNTIYF. Written as DNA, the CDR3 is TGTGCCAGCAGTTTGACAGGGGCGGGTGGAAACACCATATATTTT.

This chain uses TRBV3-1 (or the pseudogene TRBV3-2) with TRBJ1-6, with D possibly matching TRBD1 (5 bases). CDR1 LGHDT and CDR2 YNNKEL come from the germline V gene (reference sequence). This CDR3 contains 17 residues. V dropped 0 bases and J dropped 7 bases, with 16 bases sitting between them. The CDR3 protein is CASSQDHRGLFNSPLHF. The CDR3 bases are TGTGCCAGCAGCCAAGATCATAGGGGTTTATTCAATTCACCCCTCCACTTT.

The CDR3 DNA reads TGTGCCAGTAGTCTCCCCAGGACAGGACCGAACACTGAAGCTTTCTTT. Amino acids: CASSLPRTGPNTEAFF. This rearrangement joins TRBV19 to TRBJ1-1; TRBD1 aligns across 7 bases. This CDR3 is 16 amino acids long. Losses at the gene ends were 5 bases for V and 1 base for J; bases not matched to a gene: 10. Germline V gene data show CDR1 as LNHDA and CDR2 as SQIVND (reference sequence).

For the CDR3, the DNA is TGTGCCAGCAGCGTTGGGTCCGAAGGCTACGAGCAGTACTTC. This gives the protein CASSVGSEGYEQYF. The gene calls are TRBV9 and TRBJ2-7; D gene unclear. The CDR3 contains 14 residues. V lost 2 bases, J lost 3 bases, and 12 bases lay in between. Germline-derived CDR1 and CDR2 are SGDLS and YYNGEE. Full variable domain (rest looked up from reference TRBV9 and TRBJ2-7): DSGVTQTPKHLITATGQRVTLRCSPRSGDLSVYWYQQSLDQGLQFLIQYYNGEERAKGNILERFSAQQFPDLHSELNLSSLELGDSALYFCASSVGSEGYEQYFGPGTRLTVT.

CDR3 region: CASSPTVTNEKLFF. The CDR3 DNA reads as TGTGCCAGCAGCCCGACAGTGACTAATGAAAAACTGTTTTTT. The chain joins TRBV7-2 to TRBJ1-4; TRBD1 might be the D (5 bases). Trimming took off 5 bases at V and 2 bases at J, with 9 bases between the two ends. The CDR3 has 14 amino acids. Germline lookup yields CDR1 SGHTA and CDR2 FQGNSA.

The chain joins TRBV18 to TRBJ1-1, with TRBD1 identical over 10 bases. Germline CDR1 is KGHSH and CDR2 is LQKENI. V gave up 5 bases and J gave up 11 bases; unmatched junction bases: 8. The CDR3 loop spans 13 amino acids. CDR3 residues: CASSATGTGVAFF. CDR3 bases: TGTGCCAGCTCAGCCACCGGGACAGGGGTGGCTTTCTTT.

The chain combines TRBV7-8 with TRBJ1-3, with D possibly matching TRBD1 (6 bases). The V gene lost 1 base and the J gene lost 2 bases, with 15 bases spanning the gap. CDR1 is SGHVS and CDR2 is FQNEAQ in the germline V gene. The CDR3 loop spans 17 amino acids. The CDR3 reads CASSLVGRGFAGNTIYF. CDR3 sequence (DNA): TGTGCCAGCAGCTTAGTGGGCAGGGGATTTGCTGGAAACACCATATATTTT.

The chain links TRBV3-1 (or the pseudogene TRBV3-2) to TRBJ1-5; D remains ambiguous. The V gene lost 0 bases and the J gene lost 2 bases, with 11 bases spanning the gap. The CDR3 consists of 16 residues. The germline V gene has CDR1 LGHDT and CDR2 YNNKEL (reference sequence). The CDR3 nucleotides read TGTGCCAGCAGCCAAGAGACCAGAGTTCGCAATCAGCCCCAGCATTTT. Its protein product is CASSQETRVRNQPQHF.

The chain combines TRBV9 with TRBJ2-3; perhaps D is TRBD1 or TRBD2 (5 bases each). Germline CDR1 and CDR2: SGDLS and YYNGEE. This CDR3 contains 15 residues. The V gene lost 0 bases and the J gene lost 3 bases, with 11 bases spanning the gap. Written as DNA, the CDR3 is TGTGCCAGCAGCGTAGGGCAGGGACGAACAGATACGCAGTATTTT. Amino acids: CASSVGQGRTDTQYF.